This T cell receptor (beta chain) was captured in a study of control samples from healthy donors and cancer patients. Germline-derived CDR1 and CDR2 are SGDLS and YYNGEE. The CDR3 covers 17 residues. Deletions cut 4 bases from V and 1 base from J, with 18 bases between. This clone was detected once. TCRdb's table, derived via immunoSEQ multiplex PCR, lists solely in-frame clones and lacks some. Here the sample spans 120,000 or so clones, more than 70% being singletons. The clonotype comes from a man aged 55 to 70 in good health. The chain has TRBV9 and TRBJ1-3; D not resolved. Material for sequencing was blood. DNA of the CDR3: TGTGCCAGCAGCTCAGGAGACTTAAAGGTATCTGGAAACACCATATATTTT. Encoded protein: CASSSGDLKVSGNTIYF.